This paragraph covers one T cell receptor beta chain sequence. The clone's antigen remains unknown. No much larger clone exists at a distance of one base, and base qualities are not known. The immunoSEQ Assay, a bias-controlled multiplex PCR, was used to amplify TCRbeta CDR3 regions from genomic DNA. Turning to the authors' computational methods: Nucleated cell counts per sample were estimated from amplification of reference gene primers within the assay. Sequence reads were collapsed and filtered to measure the absolute abundance of every unique TCRbeta CDR3 rearrangement. For each sample, productive Simpson clonality was calculated as the square root of Simpson's diversity index over productive rearrangements. Held by TCRdb, this immuneACCESS table contains in-frame sequences only and omits some clones. Under half of the omission traces to an unresolved V gene where checked; the cause of the rest is unknown. The DNA was the basis for D and trimming; V, J and clone size are from that table. For this sample the table gives about 240,000 clones, of which about 82% were detected only once. The ten largest clones take up 9% to 15% of the sample.

V is clipped by 2 bases and J by 3 bases, and the sequence between their germline boundaries is 17 bases long. CDR1 and CDR2, per the germline V gene, are MNHNS and SASEGT. The CDR3 measures 17 amino acids from cysteine to phenylalanine. CDR3 DNA is the only sequence kept; it has 51 bases, read in frame from the first base. The data are from a study of blood T cell repertoires in COVID-19 (dated by TCRdb to 2020 to 2022). Context from the whole study: Samples covering the acute and convalescent phases of COVID-19 were provided by collaborators in the United States, Italy and Spain. The material from the prospective study consisted of cDNA or gDNA derived from T cells, B-cell-depleted T cells, or PBMCs. Subjects who had been exposed to COVID-19, were actively infected with it, or had recovered from it provided the deeply sampled blood TCRbeta repertoires that made up the dataset. The repertoires were released in a freely available public database meant as a resource for research on the immune response to SARS-CoV-2. Samples were obtained from the ongoing ImmuneRACE study (first 160 participants) and from some 1,200 subjects provided by 6 global collaborators. Nearly every sample came with metadata listing a de-identified subject ID, COVID-19 status, age in years and sex. HLA class I and class II types, where available, came from metadata supplied by the sample provider rather than from assay-based typing. Broad study findings and their caveats: Clinical and demographic metadata were provided uncurated, with the amount varying by source and participant.

Each collaborating institution followed its own protocols to collect whole blood in K2EDTA tubes. Collaborator samples were shipped for TCRbeta analysis as frozen whole blood, isolated PBMCs, or DNA extracted from either sample type. The clonotype originates from an elderly man with acute or convalescent COVID-19. The chain is encoded by TRBV6-1 joined to TRBJ1-5; a tentative D call is TRBD1 (6 bases match). The sequenced material came from peripheral blood. The CDR3 protein sequence reads: CASSEPGQILVNQPQHF. The nucleotide sequence is TGTGCCAGCAGTGAACCCGGACAGATATTGGTCAATCAGCCCCAGCATTTT.